Presented here are 32 T cell receptor beta chains from one specimen sequenced in a study of cytomegalovirus exposure and HLA in healthy donors. Use of 60 Vbeta and 13 Jbeta primers characterized the PCR. The table came from immunoSEQ multiplex PCR; TCRdb's copy has only in-frame clones and leaves some out. The table has about 120,000 clones, over 15% seen once. Sequencing was done on a sample of PBMCs. Receptors originate from a female donor in good health and CMV-seropositive.

J is TRBJ2-7 and V is TRBV29-1; D is ambiguous. The CDR3 length is 11 residues. Trimming removed 6 bases from V and 3 bases from J, with 9 bases in between. Germline values: CDR1 SQVTM, CDR2 ANQGSEA. The CDR3: CSVRVNYEQYF. The CDR3 DNA reads as TGCAGCGTCCGGGTGAACTACGAGCAGTACTTC.

The chain carries TRBV6-5 and TRBJ2-3; TRBD2 matches 8 bases. J gave up 2 bases and V 10 bases, and 5 bases lay outside the gene matches. The CDR3 sequence is 13 residues long. Per the germline V gene, CDR1 is MNHEY and CDR2 is SVGAGI. This CDR3 is CATLREDTDTQYF. The CDR3, as DNA: TGTGCCACCTTGCGGGAGGACACAGATACGCAGTATTTT.

The chain uses TRBV27 and TRBJ2-7; 7 bases are a match to TRBD2. CDR1 MNHEY and CDR2 SMNVEV come from the germline V gene (reference sequence). V lost 3 bases and J lost 0; bases outside the gene matches: 5. This CDR3 region has 15 residues. The CDR3 DNA reads TGTGCCAGCAGTTTCTCAGCGGGGTTCTCCTACGAGCAGTACTTC. Translation gives CASSFSAGFSYEQYF.

This sequence joins TRBV7-2 and TRBJ2-5; D perhaps matches TRBD1 (5 bases). The CDR3 loop spans 14 amino acids. Germline CDR1 SGHTA, CDR2 FQGNSA. With 6 bases removed from V and 3 bases from J, the gap between germline ends came to 14 bases. The CDR3 spells CASSRTWTEETQYF. The CDR3 region has the DNA TGTGCCAGCAGTCGGACATGGACGGAAGAGACCCAGTACTTC.

This clone was seen a handful of times. The chain is built from TRBV7-9 and TRBJ1-2; D gene uncertain. Germline V gene data show CDR1 as SEHNR and CDR2 as FQNEAQ (reference sequence). This CDR3 is built from 12 residues. Trimming removed 5 bases at V and 3 bases at J, with 7 bases between. The CDR3 nucleotides read TGTGCCAGCAGCGGCACCTACTATGGCTACACCTTC. Translation gives CASSGTYYGYTF.

The chain uses TRBV19 and TRBJ2-2; D is possibly TRBD1 (6 bases). This CDR3 region has 14 residues. The germline V gene has CDR1 LNHDA and CDR2 SQIVND (reference sequence). Trimming took 6 bases from V and 7 from J, leaving 15 bases between them. As DNA, the CDR3 is TGTGCCAGTAGCGAAAACAGGGTCGTCGGGGAGCTGTTTTTT. Its translation is CASSENRVVGELFF.

This clone was counted only a few times. V is TRBV6-6 and J is TRBJ2-7; D unclear. Trimming took off 6 bases at V and 3 bases at J, with 6 bases between the two ends. Per the germline V gene, CDR1 is MNHNY and CDR2 is SVGAGI (reference sequence). CDR3 length: 11 amino acids. This CDR3 is CASSQFYEQYF. In DNA, the CDR3 is TGTGCCAGCAGCCAGTTCTACGAGCAGTACTTC.

To note about this clone: Other DNA sequences from this sample encode an identical CDR3 as well. The gene calls are TRBV5-4 and TRBJ1-2, with D possibly being TRBD1 (5 bases). Germline V gives CDR1 SGHNT, CDR2 YYREEE (reference sequence). The CDR3 contains 12 residues. V gave up 4 bases and J gave up 5 bases, with 9 bases separating them. The CDR3 sequence: CASSPDIYGYTF. The CDR3 DNA is TGTGCCAGCAGCCCGGACATATATGGCTACACCTTC.

This chain links TRBV7-2 with TRBJ2-7; 10 nucleotides line up with TRBD1. Trimming took 3 bases from V and 6 from J; bases not matched to a gene: 8. Germline V lookup: CDR1 SGHTA, CDR2 FQGNSA. CDR3 length: 15 residues. CDR3 protein: CASSFSSGQGSEQYF. The CDR3 nucleotides read TGTGCCAGCAGCTTCTCGTCGGGACAGGGGAGCGAGCAGTACTTC.

In this sample, this clone turned up a few times. The chain recombines TRBV7-2 with TRBJ2-7, with 8 bases identical to TRBD1. Germline V gene sequence: CDR1 SGHTA, CDR2 FQGNSA. This CDR3 has 15 amino acids. V shed 7 bases and J 3 bases; nucleotides not matched to a gene: 11. CDR3 nucleotides: TGTGCCAGCACCCCCAGGGGGCAGATCAACTACGAGCAGTACTTC. It codes for CASTPRGQINYEQYF.

Only a few counts were recorded for this clone. The chain is built from TRBV6-4 and TRBJ2-2, with D possibly being TRBD2 (6 bases). Germline V lookup: CDR1 MRHNA, CDR2 SNTAGT. The CDR3 has 17 amino acids. Trimming cost V 4 bases and J 1 base, with 16 bases left between them. The DNA for the CDR3 is TGTGCCAGCAGTGGTACCGACCGGGAGCAGAACACCGGGGAGCTGTTTTTT. Amino acid sequence: CASSGTDREQNTGELFF.

This clone was counted between two and nine times. The rearrangement links TRBV4-3 to TRBJ2-1, with 7 bases matching TRBD2. The CDR3 is made up of 16 amino acids. Looked up from germline, CDR1 is LGHNA and CDR2 is YSLEER. Trimming cost V 0 bases and J 2 bases; bases outside gene matches: 4. Here the CDR3 reads CASSQDLGGTYNEQFF. The CDR3 nucleotides read TGCGCCAGCAGCCAAGATCTCGGGGGGACCTACAATGAGCAGTTCTTC.

V is TRBV28 and J is TRBJ2-7, with a possible D match to TRBD1 (5 bases). Trimming took 2 bases from V and 3 from J, leaving 14 bases between them. Germline V CDR1 and CDR2: MDHEN, SYDVKM. The CDR3 has 15 residues. CDR3 sequence: CASSLPTGAYYEQYF. The CDR3 DNA sequence: TGTGCCAGCAGTTTACCGACTGGGGCGTACTACGAGCAGTACTTC.

This clone came up a few times. The chain is built from TRBV6-5 and TRBJ1-2; D remains ambiguous. The CDR3 contains 13 residues. Germline V gene lookup returns CDR1 MNHEY and CDR2 SVGAGI. The V end was cut by 0 bases, the J end by 11 bases, with 13 bases between. CDR3 nucleotide sequence: TGTGCCAGCAGTTACTCGCCTTCAAACGGTTACACCTTC. As protein: CASSYSPSNGYTF.

This clone was seen only a few times. The chain combines TRBV2 with TRBJ2-7; TRBD1 matches 10 bases. V lost 0 bases to trimming and J lost 3 bases; unmatched junction nucleotides: 2. The CDR3 has 15 amino acids. The germline V gene encodes CDR1 SNHLY and CDR2 FYNNEI. Here the CDR3 DNA reads TGTGCCAGCAGTGAAGCGACAGGGGGCTTCTACGAGCAGTACTTC. Translation: CASSEATGGFYEQYF.

This clone was counted a few times. CDR3 region: CASSITSGASYEQYF. In DNA, the CDR3 is TGTGCCAGCAGTATTACTAGCGGTGCGTCCTACGAGCAGTACTTC. The chain uses TRBV27 and TRBJ2-7; TRBD2 agrees at 8 bases. This CDR3 has 15 amino acids. The V gene end was trimmed by 5 bases and the J gene end by 1 base; junction bases not matched to a gene: 7. Germline CDR1 MNHEY, CDR2 SMNVEV (reference sequence).

This clone was seen more than once but under ten times. The chain is built from TRBV6-1 and TRBJ1-2; D perhaps matches TRBD1 (6 bases). Trimming took off 6 bases at V and 6 bases at J, with 17 bases between the two ends. Germline V gene data show CDR1 as MNHNS and CDR2 as SASEGT. This CDR3 contains 14 residues. This CDR3 is CASRHRVAKDGYTF. Written as DNA, the CDR3 is TGTGCCAGCAGGCACAGGGTCGCAAAGGATGGCTACACCTTC.

This clone has just a few counts. The chain uses TRBV7-9 and TRBJ2-1, with 11 bases that match TRBD2. This CDR3 region has 16 residues. Germline V gives CDR1 SEHNR, CDR2 FQNEAQ (reference sequence). Trimming removed 3 bases from V and 5 bases from J; junction bases left unmatched: 6. CDR3 sequence (DNA): TGTGCCAGCAGCTTGATGACTAGCGGGGCCGACAATGAGCAGTTCTTC. Translated, it gives CASSLMTSGADNEQFF.

This clone was found a few times. This chain connects TRBV29-1 to TRBJ1-1; a possible D gene is TRBD1 (6 bases). The CDR3 has 12 residues. V dropped 7 bases and J dropped 11 bases, with 20 bases sitting between them. CDR1 SQVTM and CDR2 ANQGSEA come from the germline V gene. The CDR3 nucleotides read TGCAGCGCCACAGGGAGATACGAAAGGGCTTTCTTT. Translated, it gives CSATGRYERAFF.

This clone occurred a few times. J is TRBJ2-7 and V is TRBV2; D is unresolved. Germline V gene sequence: CDR1 SNHLY, CDR2 FYNNEI. V gave up 8 bases and J gave up 3 bases, with 17 bases separating them. The CDR3 is 14 residues long. Here the CDR3 DNA reads TGTGCCAGCGGTTTATCCCCCGGAGTCTACGAGCAGTACTTC. This translates into CASGLSPGVYEQYF. The full variable domain, with the rest looked up from reference TRBV2 and TRBJ2-7, is EPEVTQTPSHQVTQMGQEVILRCVPISNHLYFYWYRQILGQKVEFLVSFYNNEISEKSEIFDDQFSVERPDGSNFTLKIRSTKLEDSAMYFCASGLSPGVYEQYFGPGTRLTVT.

This chain connects TRBV28 to TRBJ2-5; 16 bases agree with TRBD2. CDR1 and CDR2 (germline): MDHEN, SYDVKM. This CDR3 is built from 18 residues. V was pared by 4 bases and J by 0 bases, with 5 bases of the junction left unmatched. The CDR3 here is CASSSGTSGRGYQETQYF. CDR3 DNA: TGTGCCAGCAGTTCCGGGACTAGCGGGAGGGGGTACCAAGAGACCCAGTACTTC.

The rearrangement uses TRBV30 and TRBJ2-7; 7 bases are shared with TRBD1. The trim removed 2 bases at V and 0 bases at J, leaving 4 bases unmatched. Germline CDR1 is GTSNPN and CDR2 is SVGIG (reference sequence). This CDR3 has 14 residues. The DNA for the CDR3 is TGTGCCTGGAGTTGGGACAGCCTCTCCTACGAGCAGTACTTC. As protein: CAWSWDSLSYEQYF.

The chain employs TRBV7-2 and TRBJ1-1; the D is unclear. Looked up from germline, CDR1 is SGHTA and CDR2 is FQGNSA. The germline V and J ends were trimmed by 1 base and 4 bases, with 4 bases remaining between them. The CDR3 extends over 12 amino acids. This CDR3 reads CASSLVVTEAFF. For the CDR3, the DNA is TGTGCCAGCAGCTTAGTAGTCACTGAAGCTTTCTTT. Supplemented by reference TRBV7-2 and TRBJ1-1, the full variable domain reads GAGVSQSPSNKVTEKGKDVELRCDPISGHTALYWYRQSLGQGLEFLIYFQGNSAPDKSGLPSDRFSAERTGGSVSTLTIQRTQQEDSAVYLCASSLVVTEAFFGQGTRLTVV.

The chain couples TRBV28 to TRBJ2-7; 7 positions match TRBD2. The CDR3 consists of 15 residues. The V gene's germline CDR1 is MDHEN and CDR2 SYDVKM. Trimming cost V 6 bases and J 4 bases; bases outside gene matches: 12. The CDR3 sequence is CASRASSGLMYEQYF. The CDR3 region has the DNA TGTGCCAGCAGGGCATCTAGCGGACTTATGTACGAGCAGTACTTC.

The table lists this clone with a few counts. CDR3 sequence: CASSGGISGNTIYF. The CDR3 DNA reads TGTGCCAGCAGTGGCGGGATCTCTGGAAACACCATATATTTT. The chain combines TRBV6-1 with TRBJ1-3; no clear D gene. Germline V lookup: CDR1 MNHNS, CDR2 SASEGT. V gave up 4 bases and J gave up 0 bases, with 7 bases separating them. CDR3 size: 14 residues.

A few counts support this clone. The V gene is TRBV9, the J gene TRBJ2-3; the D gene is possibly TRBD2 (5 bases). CDR3 length equals 13 residues. CDR1 and CDR2 from the germline V gene are SGDLS and YYNGEE. Trimming removed 2 bases from V and 5 bases from J, with 9 bases in between. CDR3 in DNA: TGTGCCAGCAGCGTTGGGGAGAGAGATACGCAGTATTTT. Its protein is CASSVGERDTQYF.

The rearrangement joins TRBV7-9 to TRBJ1-1, with TRBD1 identical over 9 bases. The ends lost 5 bases at V and 5 bases at J; junction bases unmatched: 9. The CDR3 extends over 15 amino acids. Germline CDR1 reads SEHNR; CDR2 reads FQNEAQ (reference sequence). CDR3 nucleotides: TGTGCCAGCAGCCCAGGGACAGGGCCAGGGACTGAAGCTTTCTTT. Its translation is CASSPGTGPGTEAFF.

A few counts support this clone. This chain uses TRBV30 with TRBJ1-3, with TRBD1 identical over 9 bases. This CDR3 is built from 13 residues. The J segment lost 1 base and the V segment lost 5 bases, leaving 0 bases of the junction unmatched. The germline V gene encodes CDR1 GTSNPN and CDR2 SVGIG (reference sequence). The CDR3 is CAWGQGSGNTIYF. Written as DNA, the CDR3 is TGTGCCTGGGGACAGGGGTCTGGAAACACCATATATTTT.

V usage is TRBV5-1 and J usage is TRBJ2-3, with a tentative D call TRBD1 (5 bases). CDR3 length equals 14 residues. Per the germline V gene, CDR1 is SGHRS and CDR2 is YFSETQ. Between the trimmed V and J ends, which lost 0 bases and 4 bases, there was a span of 9 bases. This CDR3 is CASSLAEGADTQYF. The DNA of the CDR3 is TGCGCCAGCAGCTTGGCCGAAGGGGCAGATACGCAGTATTTT.

The table lists this clone with a few counts. The V call is TRBV28, the J call TRBJ2-1; 13 nucleotides match TRBD2. Losses at the gene ends were 6 bases for V and 5 bases for J; bases not matched to a gene: 10. CDR3 length: 17 residues. Germline CDR1 reads MDHEN; CDR2 reads SYDVKM. The CDR3 spells CASSSSRTSGGNNEQFF. The CDR3 DNA follows: TGTGCCAGCAGCAGTTCGAGGACTAGCGGGGGAAACAATGAGCAGTTCTTC.

The CDR3 nucleotides are TGTGCCAGCAGCCCGGCGGGGTCTAGGAAACTGTTTTTT. Protein product: CASSPAGSRKLFF. J is TRBJ1-4 and V is TRBV9; D gene ambiguous. V lost 4 bases and J lost 11, with 15 bases in between. The CDR3 length is 13 residues. Germline-derived CDR1 and CDR2 are SGDLS and YYNGEE.

V is TRBV19 and J is TRBJ1-5; 7 positions agree with TRBD1. The CDR3 spans 14 residues. J was trimmed by 5 bases and V by 5 bases; bases with no gene match: 6. Germline V lookup: CDR1 LNHDA, CDR2 SQIVND (reference sequence). The CDR3 sequence is CASSSQGGYQPQHF. CDR3 bases: TGTGCCAGTAGTTCCCAGGGGGGATATCAGCCCCAGCATTTT.